This is a list of T cell receptor beta chains from one sample in a study of T cells after yellow fever vaccination. TCRdb redid the calling of the 5' RACE reads with MiXCR, one entry per CDR3 protein. The table lists around 300,000 distinct CDR3 sequences, over 10% of them singletons. This specimen consisted of CD4+ T cells sorted from PBMCs, obtained 45 days after the yellow fever booster vaccination. The receptors derive from a man aged 30 to 45 who received the YFV17D yellow fever vaccine. Both conserved end residues are part of each CDR3. Fields, in order: V gene, D gene, clone size, CDR3 protein. A D gene is named only where the DNA matches it firmly. Part of the rows lack a size; the others show once, few, many or a class for expanded clones.

TRBV7-2 | TRBD1 | few | CASSFLPGQGSYEQYF
TRBV5-1 | - | - | CASSQESSNYGYTF
TRBV7-9 | - | many | CASSSPTSSYNEQFF
TRBV4-2 | TRBD2 | - | CASSQEGVGTRGGEQFF
TRBV7-9 | - | - | CASSLDTYTQYF
TRBV5-1 | TRBD2 | - | CASSQRLAGMETQYF
TRBV3-1 | TRBD2 | few | CASSRRSGRVGNEQFF
TRBV9 | - | - | CASSGSTGEQYF
TRBV12-3/TRBV12-4 | - | - | CASSFGVPKNIQYF
TRBV5-1 | - | many | CASSLSGEGYEQYF
TRBV20-1 | - | few | CSAGAVPPEQYF
TRBV28 | TRBD1 | once | CASRGQGPTEAFF
TRBV12-3/TRBV12-4 | TRBD1 | few | CASSDRGTYNEQFF
TRBV3-1 | TRBD1 | - | CASSQDPGQGNYGYTF
TRBV6-1 | - | - | CATSARGPDTQYF
TRBV2 | - | few | CASSGWGTPREQYF
TRBV11-2 | TRBD2 | many | CASSFTSGSETQYF
TRBV12-3/TRBV12-4 | - | - | CASSILRDGYTF
TRBV29-1 | - | few | CSVEIALDEQFF
TRBV20-1 | TRBD2 | - | CSATPLVGGPFSNEQFF
TRBV6-4 | - | few | CASSEGQGPGELFF
TRBV29-1 | - | - | CSKSLKLGEKLFF
TRBV7-2 | - | few | CASSLEGLVAEQYF
TRBV29-1 | - | many | CSVEPFSGKLFF
TRBV5-1 | - | - | CASSLRASTSLRSYEQYF
TRBV28 | - | - | CASSPRGMTYEQYF
TRBV20-1 | - | - | CSAIVRVLSNQPQHF
TRBV27 | - | few | CASRGTPQETQYF
TRBV9 | - | once | CASSVGAGSPYEQYF
TRBV6-1 | - | few | CASSASGLYTEAFF
TRBV4-2 | - | few | CASSQEGGPDYGYTF
TRBV20-1 | - | few | CSAIDLRLNTEAFF
TRBV5-1 | - | few | CASSLLGVVEENIQYF
TRBV14 | - | - | CASSQASGANVLTF
TRBV4-3 | TRBD1 | - | CASSHWTGAEEQYF
TRBV7-2 | TRBD1 | many | CASSGSGTGLYEQYF
TRBV29-1 | - | few | CSVDREGGQETQYF
TRBV10-3 | TRBD2 | many | CAISVSGRAYNEQFF
TRBV5-5 | TRBD1 | few | CASSSRKTGWETQYF
TRBV4-3 | - | - | CASSQEIDSYTEAFF
TRBV10-3 | TRBD2 | few | CAITGGGRATDTQYF
TRBV30 | TRBD2 | - | CAWSGAVVAGTGELFF
TRBV5-1 | TRBD2 | - | CASGPGLAEQFF
TRBV5-5 | - | few | CASSFGSYGYTF
TRBV7-3 | - | few | CASSPWSTGELFF
TRBV7-8 | - | - | CASSRGRGNEQFF